Sequencing of this T cell receptor (beta chain) was carried out in a study of cytomegalovirus exposure and HLA in healthy donors. Each of the donors was a healthy bone marrow donor. As to this clone: Antigen unknown.

Whole-study findings and limits: Donors were assumed by presence/absence analyses to have roughly uniform sequencing depth.

The PCR used 60 Vbeta and 13 Jbeta primers. Original processing methods: Some 9.9 million shared chains were among around 80 million unique TCR beta chains counted in a later analysis. The protocol was immunoSEQ multiplex PCR, while the TCRdb copy is restricted to in-frame clones and leaves out a portion. Clonal size and the V and J genes are those of that table, whereas D and trimming came from the DNA. The sample carries approximately 110,000 clones, less than 75% recorded once. V was cut by 4 bases and J by 1 base, with 7 bases left in between. The CDR3 spans 13 residues. CDR1 is SNHLY, CDR2 FYNNEI, per germline.

Sequencing used PBMCs. The V gene is TRBV2, the J gene TRBJ1-1; the D is unclear. The clonotype originates from a man between 35 and 55 years old in good health and CMV-seropositive. Written as DNA, the CDR3 is TGTGCCAGCAGTGGGCAGGCGAACACTGAAGCTTTCTTT. Its protein is CASSGQANTEAFF.